Included here is one T cell receptor beta chain sequence, with context. What it binds is unknown. The sample comes from a study of cytomegalovirus exposure and HLA in healthy donors. Overall study: Prior work identified around 120 million unique TCR beta sequences in some 180 million T cells.

Study observations and caveats: Investigators reported 150 to 200 TCR beta chains as tied to cytomegalovirus.

PCR employed 60 Vbeta and 13 Jbeta primers. TCRdb's copy holds only in-frame clones and misses some; the assay was immunoSEQ multiplex PCR. The sample lists approximately 200,000 clones; about 77% were seen once. This cohort consisted of healthy bone marrow donors. Donors sampled were nominally healthy, though unrecorded immune exposures were likely. The source material was PBMCs. The sequence was collected from a woman aged 30 to 39 in good health and CMV-seropositive.

CDR3 loop: CASSPTRVPPPELFF. CDR3 in DNA: TGTGCCAGCAGCCCAACACGGGTCCCGCCTCCGGAGCTGTTTTTT. V and J are TRBV21-1 and TRBJ2-2; the table's D call TRBD2 went unverified against the DNA. TRBV21-1 represents a pseudogene. The CDR3 totals 15 residues.